Presented here are 13 T cell receptor beta chains from one specimen sequenced in a study of cytotoxic CD8 clonotypes in ibrutinib-treated CLL. Using immunoSEQ multiplex PCR, the repertoire was profiled, and TCRdb retains in-frame clones only, with some absent. The sample has 130,000 to 150,000 clones, roughly three quarters seen once. The specimen comprised PBMCs, sampled after 12 months of ibrutinib treatment. Receptors were obtained from a human donor with chronic lymphocytic leukemia.

The chain uses TRBV20-1 and TRBJ1-4; no reliable D call. V lost 5 bases and J lost 6, with 7 bases in between. The CDR3 consists of 11 residues. Germline lookup yields CDR1 DFQATT and CDR2 SNEGSKA (reference sequence). The CDR3 sequence is CSAEWDEKLFF. The DNA of the CDR3 is TGCAGTGCTGAATGGGATGAAAAACTGTTTTTT.

The chain is built from TRBV5-1 and TRBJ2-5; weak D call: TRBD2 (5 bases). The V end lost 1 base, the J end lost 3 bases, and 7 bases lay between the germline ends. This CDR3 contains 13 residues. The V gene's germline CDR1 is SGHRS and CDR2 YFSETQ. The CDR3 reads CASSLFGEETQYF. CDR3 DNA sequence: TGCGCCAGCAGCTTGTTCGGGGAAGAGACCCAGTACTTC.

The sample holds a few counts of this clone. The V gene is TRBV6-5, the J gene TRBJ2-1, with a weak D call TRBD2 (5 bases). From germline, CDR1 is MNHEY and CDR2 SVGAGI. V shed 8 bases and J shed 3 bases, with 11 bases lying between them. This CDR3 is 13 amino acids long. The CDR3 sequence: CASRASLYNEQFF. CDR3 sequence (DNA): TGTGCCAGCCGGGCTAGCCTCTACAATGAGCAGTTCTTC.

This clone was detected only once. The chain employs TRBV5-4 and TRBJ2-3; 11 nucleotides line up with TRBD2. The junction had 6 bases not matched to a gene; V was cut back by 4 bases and J by 2 bases. Germline-derived CDR1 and CDR2 are SGHNT and YYREEE (reference sequence). This CDR3 comprises 16 residues. CDR3 DNA sequence: TGTGCCAGCAGCCCGACTAGCGGGACCTTCACAGATACGCAGTATTTT. It encodes CASSPTSGTFTDTQYF.

The CDR3 loop reads CASTGSGEAYNEQFF. In nucleotides, the CDR3 is TGTGCCAGCACCGGATCGGGGGAGGCCTACAATGAGCAGTTCTTC. The V call is TRBV7-9, the J call TRBJ2-1; weak D call: TRBD2 (6 bases). Trimming stripped 7 bases from V and 2 bases from J, with 15 bases between. Germline CDR1 and CDR2: SEHNR and FQNEAQ (reference sequence). This CDR3 is built from 15 residues.

The chain recombines TRBV2 with TRBJ2-1; 7 bases agree with TRBD2. Germline V gene data show CDR1 as SNHLY and CDR2 as FYNNEI. The CDR3 is made up of 15 amino acids. The J segment lost 0 bases and the V segment lost 10 bases, leaving 9 bases of the junction unmatched. The CDR3 coding sequence is TGTGCCACATGGGGGGAGGGCCTCTCCTACAATGAGCAGTTCTTC. This codes for CATWGEGLSYNEQFF.

The chain recombines TRBV5-6 with TRBJ2-3; 11 positions match TRBD2. Looked up from germline, CDR1 is SGHDT and CDR2 is YYEEEE. CDR3 length: 16 residues. V trimming: 2 bases; J trimming: 1 base; junction bases outside the gene matches: 3. CDR3 coding DNA: TGTGCCAGCAGCTTTATAGCGGGAGGGGGCACAGATACGCAGTATTTT. Its protein is CASSFIAGGGTDTQYF.

The genes are TRBV4-3 and TRBJ2-1; D call uncertain. The CDR3 runs to 15 residues. The V gene's germline CDR1 is LGHNA and CDR2 YSLEER. V was trimmed by 0 bases and J by 3 bases, leaving 9 bases between them. CDR3 residues: CASSQDFAVYNEQFF. The DNA for the CDR3 is TGCGCCAGCAGCCAAGATTTTGCGGTCTACAATGAGCAGTTCTTC.

The gene calls are TRBV11-2 and TRBJ2-1; no clear D. The germline CDR1 and CDR2 sequences are SGHAT and FQNNGV. This CDR3 is 14 amino acids long. Trimming cost V 2 bases and J 10 bases, with 15 bases left between them. Here the CDR3 reads CASSLMSGRDEQFF. The CDR3 DNA sequence: TGTGCCAGCAGCTTAATGTCAGGTAGAGACGAGCAGTTCTTC.

The rearrangement links TRBV19 to TRBJ1-5; D uncertain. Germline CDR1 LNHDA, CDR2 SQIVND (reference sequence). This CDR3 has 12 residues. V was shortened by 5 bases and J by 9 bases, with 11 bases between the two germline ends. CDR3 nucleotides: TGTGCCAGTAGTTCGACGGTTAGGCCCCAGCATTTT. As protein: CASSSTVRPQHF.

The chain joins TRBV5-6 to TRBJ1-2; D is perhaps TRBD1 (6 bases). The CDR3 spans 15 residues. V was cut by 6 bases and J by 1 base, with 16 bases left in between. Germline V gene lookup returns CDR1 SGHDT and CDR2 YYEEEE. The CDR3 DNA reads TGTGCCAGCAATAAGCCGGGACAAATTAACTATGGCTACACCTTC. Translating it yields CASNKPGQINYGYTF.

This chain joins TRBV2 and TRBJ1-4, with 9 bases identical to TRBD1. J lost 3 bases, V lost 5 bases, and 4 bases had no gene match. Germline V CDR1 and CDR2: SNHLY, FYNNEI. This CDR3 is 15 amino acids long. The CDR3 spells CASSNGTGSNEKLFF. The DNA of the CDR3 is TGTGCCAGCAGTAACGGGACAGGGTCTAATGAAAAACTGTTTTTT.

The chain couples TRBV4-3 to TRBJ1-4, with D unresolved. Germline V gene lookup returns CDR1 LGHNA and CDR2 YSLEER. V was clipped by 6 bases and J by 4 bases, with 12 bases between them. This CDR3 is 14 amino acids long. CDR3 sequence (DNA): TGCGCCAGCAGTCCGCGGGCCCGTAATGAAAAACTGTTTTTT. This sequence encodes CASSPRARNEKLFF.